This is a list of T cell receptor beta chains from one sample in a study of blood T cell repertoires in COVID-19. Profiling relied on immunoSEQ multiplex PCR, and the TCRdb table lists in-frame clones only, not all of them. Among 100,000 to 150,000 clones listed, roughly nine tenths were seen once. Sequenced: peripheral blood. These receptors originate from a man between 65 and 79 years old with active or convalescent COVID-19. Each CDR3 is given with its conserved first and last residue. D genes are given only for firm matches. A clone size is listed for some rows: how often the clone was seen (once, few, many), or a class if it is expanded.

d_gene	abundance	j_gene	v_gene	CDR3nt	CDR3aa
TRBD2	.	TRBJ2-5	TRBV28	TGTGCCAGCAGACGTAGCGGGAGTGGGAAGACCCAGTACTTC	CASRRSGSGKTQYF
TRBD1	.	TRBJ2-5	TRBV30	TGTGCCTGGGCTACAGGGGGCGATTTGGAGACCCAGTACTTC	CAWATGGDLETQYF
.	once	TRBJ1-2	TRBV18	TGTGCCAGCTCACCGGGCCTCTACCCGGGGGAGGATGGCTACACCTTC	CASSPGLYPGEDGYTF
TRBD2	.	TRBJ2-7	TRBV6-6	TGTGCCAGCATCGCCGGGACTAGCGACTACGAGCAGTACTTC	CASIAGTSDYEQYF
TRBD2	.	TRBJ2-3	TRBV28	TGTGCCAGCAGTCTAGCGGGAGAGACAGCTACGCAGTATTTT	CASSLAGETATQYF
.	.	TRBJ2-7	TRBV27	TGTGCCAGCAGAGAGGACAGCCCCTCCTACGAGCAGTACTTC	CASREDSPSYEQYF
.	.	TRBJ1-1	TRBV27	TGTGCCAGCAGCCCAGGGTTATGGAACACTGAAGCTTTCTTT	CASSPGLWNTEAFF
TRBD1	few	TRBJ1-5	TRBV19	TGTGCCAGTACCTTGGCGGGACAGGGAGGGCAGCCCCAGCATTTT	CASTLAGQGGQPQHF
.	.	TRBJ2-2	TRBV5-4	TGTGCCAGCAGCTACCAAGACAAGAACACCGGGGAGCTGTTTTTT	CASSYQDKNTGELFF
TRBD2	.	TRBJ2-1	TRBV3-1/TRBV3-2	TGTGCCAGCAGCCCCAGACTAGCGGGAGGACTCAGCAATGAGCAGTTCTTC	CASSPRLAGGLSNEQFF
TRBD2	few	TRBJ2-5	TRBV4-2	TGTGCCAGCAGCCAGGTGACTAGCGGGAGTATGAAAGAGACCCAGTACTTC	CASSQVTSGSMKETQYF
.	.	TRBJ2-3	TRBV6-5	TGTGCCAGCACTCGGGGGACTAGCACAGATACGCAGTATTTT	CASTRGTSTDTQYF
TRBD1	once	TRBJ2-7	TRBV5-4	TGTGCCAGCAGCTTGCAGGGGGCTTACGAGCAGTACTTC	CASSLQGAYEQYF
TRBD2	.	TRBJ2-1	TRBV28	TGTGCCAGCACCTCTTTACAGCGGGGATACAATGAGCAGTTCTTC	CASTSLQRGYNEQFF
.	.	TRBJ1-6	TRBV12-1	TGTGCCCCCGGGGAGGACGTTGGGAGAAATAATTCACCCCTCCACTTT	CAPGEDVGRNNSPLHF
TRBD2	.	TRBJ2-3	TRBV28	TGTGCCAGCAGGGGGACTAGCGGGAGGGGGAATACGCAGTATTTT	CASRGTSGRGNTQYF
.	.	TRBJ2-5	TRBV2	TGTGCCACCCAGAAGGTAGCGGGTGGGGGGCCAGAGACCCAGTACTTC	CATQKVAGGGPETQYF
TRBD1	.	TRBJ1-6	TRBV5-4	TGTGCCAGCAGCCCTGGGAGACAGGGACTCTCCTATAATTCACCCCTCCACTTT	CASSPGRQGLSYNSPLHF
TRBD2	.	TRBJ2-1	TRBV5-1	TGCGCCAGCAGCTTGGCCAGCGGGGTCTACAATGAGCAGTTCTTC	CASSLASGVYNEQFF
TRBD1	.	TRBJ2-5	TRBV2	TGTGCCAGCAACAGACAGGGGCAAGAGACCCAGTACTTC	CASNRQGQETQYF
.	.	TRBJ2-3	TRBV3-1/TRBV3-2	TGTGCCAGCACCATGGGGGACTCTTTCGGCACAGATACGCAGTATTTT	CASTMGDSFGTDTQYF
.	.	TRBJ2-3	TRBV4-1	TGCGCCAGCAGCCAAGATCCTGGCACCATGAGCACAGATACGCAGTATTTT	CASSQDPGTMSTDTQYF
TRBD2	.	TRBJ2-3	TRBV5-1	TGCGCCAGCAGCTTTATAGCGGGAGGGCCCACAGATACGCAGTATTTT	CASSFIAGGPTDTQYF
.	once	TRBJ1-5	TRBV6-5	TGTGCCAGCGGCTCGGGTTCGGAGCCCCAGCATTTT	CASGSGSEPQHF
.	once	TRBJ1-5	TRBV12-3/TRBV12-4	TGTGCCAGCAGGAGGAGTAGCAATCAGCCCCAGCATTTT	CASRRSSNQPQHF
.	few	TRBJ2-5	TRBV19	TGTGCCAGTAGTATATTAGCAGGGGACGGGGAGACCCAGTACTTC	CASSILAGDGETQYF
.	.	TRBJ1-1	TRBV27	TGTGCCAGCAGTTTACGGGGGAACACTGAAGCTTTCTTT	CASSLRGNTEAFF
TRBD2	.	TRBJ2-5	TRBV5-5	TGTGCCAGCAGCACGGGACTAGCGGGAGCTGAGACCCAGTACTTC	CASSTGLAGAETQYF
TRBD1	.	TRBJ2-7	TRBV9	TGTGCCAGCAGCCCACGGGACAGTAGGGACGAGCAGTACTTC	CASSPRDSRDEQYF
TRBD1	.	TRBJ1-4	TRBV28	TGTGCCAGCTTCAGGACGGGAGGGGGCGAAAAACTGTTTTTT	CASFRTGGGEKLFF
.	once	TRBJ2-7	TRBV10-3	TGTGCCATCAGTGGCGTAGGGAGCCACGAGCAGTACTTC	CAISGVGSHEQYF
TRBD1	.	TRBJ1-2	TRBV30	TGTGCCTGGAGTGTGAGGACAGGCCCTGATGGCTACACCTTC	CAWSVRTGPDGYTF
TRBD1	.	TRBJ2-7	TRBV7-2	TGTGCCAGCAGCACCGCCGGGACAGGGGTCTTGAGCTCCTACGAGCAGTACTTC	CASSTAGTGVLSSYEQYF
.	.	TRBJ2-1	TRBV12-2	TGTGCAAGTCGCTTATTTCGGGGGTCGCAGTTCTTC	CASRLFRGSQFF
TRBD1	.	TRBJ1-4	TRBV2	TGTGCCAGCAGTGATCGGACAGGGAGGGAAAAACTGTTTTTT	CASSDRTGREKLFF
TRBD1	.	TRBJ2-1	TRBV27	TGTGCCAGCAGTTTTCAAGCCCGGGACAGGGGACCTAACAATGAGCAGTTCTTC	CASSFQARDRGPNNEQFF
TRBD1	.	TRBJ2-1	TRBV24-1	TGTGCCACCAGTGATTCCGGGACAGAGGTCAGGGAGCAGTTCTTC	CATSDSGTEVREQFF
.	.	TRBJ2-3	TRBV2	TGTGCCAGCATGGGAGTTCACGGGGGCACAGATACGCAGTATTTT	CASMGVHGGTDTQYF
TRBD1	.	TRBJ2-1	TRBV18	TGTGCCAGCTCACCATCTGGGACAGGGAAAAACAATGAGCAGTTCTTC	CASSPSGTGKNNEQFF